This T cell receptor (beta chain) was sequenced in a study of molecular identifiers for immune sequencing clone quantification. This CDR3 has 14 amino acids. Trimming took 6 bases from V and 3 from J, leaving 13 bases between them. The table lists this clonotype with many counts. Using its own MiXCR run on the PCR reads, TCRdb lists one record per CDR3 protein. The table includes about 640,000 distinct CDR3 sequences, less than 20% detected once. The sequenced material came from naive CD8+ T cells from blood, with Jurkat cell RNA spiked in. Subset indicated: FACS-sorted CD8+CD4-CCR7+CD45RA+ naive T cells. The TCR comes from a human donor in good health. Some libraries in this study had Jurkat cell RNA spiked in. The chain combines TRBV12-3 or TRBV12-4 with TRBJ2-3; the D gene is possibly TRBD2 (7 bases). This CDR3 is CASRNRGATDTQYF. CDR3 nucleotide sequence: TGTGCCAGCAGAAACCGGGGGGCTACAGATACGCAGTATTTT.